What follows is one TCR beta chain and its context. The record originates from a study of shared clonotypes between healthy human individuals. The repertoire was sequenced with immunoSEQ multiplex PCR; TCRdb's copy has only in-frame clones and lacks some. The sample comprises 490,000 or so clones, 75% to 85% of which are singletons, and 10% to 15% rests with the top ten. Germline lookup yields CDR1 SEHNR and CDR2 FQNEAQ (reference sequence). V was pared by 5 bases and J by 2 bases, with 10 bases between. The CDR3 consists of 13 residues. The genes are TRBV7-9 and TRBJ2-7; D gene unclear. The sample comprised PBMCs. This receptor was identified in a woman aged 40 to 50 in good health. Some clones in this sample may be carry-over from other donors' samples. CDR3 sequence: CASSPEITYEQYF. The CDR3 DNA follows: TGTGCCAGCAGCCCAGAGATTACCTACGAGCAGTACTTC.